This is a list of T cell receptor beta chains from one sample in a study of shared clonotypes between healthy human individuals. The repertoire was sequenced with immunoSEQ multiplex PCR; TCRdb's copy has only in-frame clones and lacks some. The sample holds 700,000 to 950,000 clones; about 96% are singletons and the top ten take approximately 0.2%. The specimen was naive CD8+ T cells sorted from blood. Receptors originate from a man between 25 and 39 years old in good health. Each CDR3 is given with its conserved first and last residue. D genes are given only for firm matches. Clone size, where shown, is once, few, many, or a class for clones that have expanded.

NA | TRBJ2-1 | NA | TRBV12-5 | TGTGCTAGTGCCCTGGGACCCACCTCCTACAATGAGCAGTTCTTC | CASALGPTSYNEQFF
NA | TRBJ2-1 | NA | TRBV29-1 | TGCAGCGTTGAAAGGAGCAACAAGAGGGGGCAGTTCTTC | CSVERSNKRGQFF
NA | TRBJ2-1 | NA | TRBV11-2 | TGTGCCAGCAGCTCCCCCGGTGAGCAGTTCTTC | CASSSPGEQFF
NA | TRBJ2-7 | NA | TRBV5-1 | TGCGCCAGCAGCCCAGGGAATATAGGATACGAGCAGTACTTC | CASSPGNIGYEQYF
NA | TRBJ2-3 | NA | TRBV28 | TGTGCCAGCAGTTTAGACCGCGGGCCCCCAGATACGCAGTATTTT | CASSLDRGPPDTQYF
NA | TRBJ2-3 | TRBD1 | TRBV28 | TGTGCCACCCTCGATCGTCGCTGGGACAGGGCGTCAGATACGCAGTATTTT | CATLDRRWDRASDTQYF
NA | TRBJ2-7 | TRBD2 | TRBV7-9 | TGTGCCAGCAGCCCTCGCGGGAGAGAGCAGTACTTC | CASSPRGREQYF
NA | TRBJ2-3 | TRBD1 | TRBV2 | TGTGCCAGCCCCCCGGGACAGTTGGCAGATACGCAGTATTTT | CASPPGQLADTQYF
NA | TRBJ1-4 | NA | TRBV5-4 | TGTGCCAGCAGCCGTTTAGGGGACGAGGTGTTTTTT | CASSRLGDEVFF
NA | TRBJ1-5 | TRBD1 | TRBV2 | TGTGCCAGCCTAGACAGGGGGAGCAATCAGCCCCAGCATTTT | CASLDRGSNQPQHF
NA | TRBJ2-7 | NA | TRBV11-2 | TGTGCCAGCAGCCCACCGGCGGAGCAGTACTTC | CASSPPAEQYF
once | TRBJ2-5 | TRBD2 | TRBV6-5 | TGTGCCAGCAGTCCGGAACTAGCGGGTGAGACCCAGTACTTC | CASSPELAGETQYF
NA | TRBJ2-2 | TRBD1 | TRBV29-1 | TGCAGCGTTGAGGGGACAGGGCCCGGGGAGCTGTTTTTT | CSVEGTGPGELFF
NA | TRBJ1-3 | NA | TRBV12-1 | TGTGCCAGCAGCTTTGTACTCATGGGGGGCGTTGACACCATATATTTT | CASSFVLMGGVDTIYF
NA | TRBJ2-5 | NA | TRBV21-1 | TGTGCCAGCAGCAAAGACGGCATGCGGACCCAAGAGACCCAGTACTTC | CASSKDGMRTQETQYF
NA | TRBJ2-5 | TRBD2 | TRBV15 | TGTGCCACCAGCAGAGATCGGGGGACTAGGGAAGAGACCCAGTACTTC | CATSRDRGTREETQYF
NA | TRBJ2-7 | TRBD2 | TRBV11-2 | TGTGCCAGCAGCCCCTACCAGACTAGCGGGAGCTCCTACGAGCAGTACTTC | CASSPYQTSGSSYEQYF
NA | TRBJ1-5 | TRBD1 | TRBV27 | TGTGCCAGCGGGAGACAGGGTCAGGATCAGCCCCAGCATTTT | CASGRQGQDQPQHF
NA | TRBJ1-2 | NA | TRBV7-2 | TGTGCCAGCAGCCCCGGGCCAGCAGGCTACACCTTC | CASSPGPAGYTF
NA | TRBJ1-1 | NA | TRBV29-1 | TGCAGCGTTTGGCAGGGGAACACGAACACTGAAGCTTTCTTT | CSVWQGNTNTEAFF
NA | TRBJ1-1 | NA | TRBV5-4 | TGTGCCAGCAGCTCGGGGGCGGGACTGGGGGAAGCTTTCTTT | CASSSGAGLGEAFF
NA | TRBJ1-3 | NA | TRBV6-1 | TGTGCCAGCAGCCCGGGACATCTGGCTGGAAACACCATATATTTT | CASSPGHLAGNTIYF
NA | TRBJ2-7 | TRBD2 | TRBV28 | TGTGCCAGCAGTTCTGGGACTAGCGGAATTCACGAGCAGTACTTC | CASSSGTSGIHEQYF
once | TRBJ2-7 | TRBD1 | TRBV2 | TGTGCCAGCAGAGGGACAGTCTACGAGCAGTACTTC | CASRGTVYEQYF